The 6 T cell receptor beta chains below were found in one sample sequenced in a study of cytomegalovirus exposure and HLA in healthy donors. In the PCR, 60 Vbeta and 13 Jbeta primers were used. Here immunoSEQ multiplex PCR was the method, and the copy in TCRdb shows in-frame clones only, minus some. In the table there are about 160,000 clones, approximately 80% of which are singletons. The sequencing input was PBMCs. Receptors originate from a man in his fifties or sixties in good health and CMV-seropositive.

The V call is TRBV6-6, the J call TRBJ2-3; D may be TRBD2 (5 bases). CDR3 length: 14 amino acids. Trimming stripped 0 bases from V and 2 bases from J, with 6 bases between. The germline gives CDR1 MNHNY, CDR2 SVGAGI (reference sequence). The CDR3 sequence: CASSYSGDTDTQYF. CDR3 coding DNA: TGTGCCAGCAGTTACTCCGGGGACACAGATACGCAGTATTTT.

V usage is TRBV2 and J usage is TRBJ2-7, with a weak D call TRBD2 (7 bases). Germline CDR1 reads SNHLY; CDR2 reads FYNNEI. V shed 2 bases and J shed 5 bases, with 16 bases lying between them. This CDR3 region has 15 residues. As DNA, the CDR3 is TGTGCCAGCAGTGAATGGGGGGGCGGTACGGACGAGCAGTACTTC. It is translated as CASSEWGGGTDEQYF.

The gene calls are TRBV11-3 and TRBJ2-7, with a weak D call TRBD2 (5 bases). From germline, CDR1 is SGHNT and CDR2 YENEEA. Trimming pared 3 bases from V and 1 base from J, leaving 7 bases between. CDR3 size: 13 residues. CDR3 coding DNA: TGTGCCAGCAGCTTTGGGGAGTCCTACGAGCAGTACTTC. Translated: CASSFGESYEQYF.

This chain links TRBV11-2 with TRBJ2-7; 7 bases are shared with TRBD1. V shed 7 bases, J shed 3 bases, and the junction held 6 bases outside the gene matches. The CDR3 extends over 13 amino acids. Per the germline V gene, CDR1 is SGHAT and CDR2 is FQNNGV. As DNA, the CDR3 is TGTGCCAGCAATCTAGGGGGCCGCTACGAGCAGTACTTC. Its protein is CASNLGGRYEQYF.

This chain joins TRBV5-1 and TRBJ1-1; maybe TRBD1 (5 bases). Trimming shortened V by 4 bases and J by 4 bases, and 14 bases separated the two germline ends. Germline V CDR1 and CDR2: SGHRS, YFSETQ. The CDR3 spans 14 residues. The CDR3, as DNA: TGCGCCAGCAGCACCGGCGGGGGACTCACTGAAGCTTTCTTT. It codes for CASSTGGGLTEAFF.

In DNA, the CDR3 is TGTGCCAGCTCACAGAGGACTAGTCGAGAGACCCAGTACTTC. Protein: CASSQRTSRETQYF. The V and J genes are TRBV18 and TRBJ2-5; the match to TRBD2 covers 7 bases. V was pared by 4 bases and J by 4 bases, with 6 bases of the junction left unmatched. The CDR3 consists of 14 residues. Per the germline V gene, CDR1 is KGHSH and CDR2 is LQKENI.